This T cell receptor beta chain was obtained from a study of control samples from healthy donors and cancer patients. Assay: immunoSEQ multiplex PCR; the TCRdb copy retains only in-frame clones and omits some. Here the sample spans 75,000 to 90,000 clones, 70% to 90% being singletons. Germline lookup yields CDR1 SSHAT and CDR2 FNYEAQ (reference sequence). This CDR3 contains 17 residues. The V segment lost 5 bases and the J segment 0 bases; nucleotides outside the gene matches: 3. The chain has TRBV7-7 and TRBJ2-2, with TRBD2 matching over 13 bases. This receptor was obtained from a man aged 50-59 years in good health. The sample consisted of blood. CDR3 nucleotide sequence: TGTGCCAGCAGCCCGACTAGCGGGGGGTCGAACACCGGGGAGCTGTTTTTT. Protein sequence: CASSPTSGGSNTGELFF.